This is a list of T cell receptor beta chains from one sample in a study of blood T cell repertoires in COVID-19. Measured with immunoSEQ multiplex PCR; TCRdb has only the in-frame clones, and not every one. The sample includes about 250,000 clones, over 75% of them seen just once. The sample was PBMCs or T cells enriched from blood (not recorded which). The receptors originated from a man between 18 and 29 years old who had recovered from COVID-19. The CDR3 runs from the conserved cysteine through the conserved F or W. A D gene is named only where the DNA matches it firmly. Size is stated for part of the rows, as once, few or many counts, or as a class when the clone is expanded.

d_call	clone_size	v_call	j_call	cdr3_nt	cdr3_aa
TRBD2	-	TRBV3-1/TRBV3-2	TRBJ2-5	TGTGCCAGCAGCCGTATTAGCGGGAACCCCCAGTACTTC	CASSRISGNPQYF
-	-	TRBV7-8	TRBJ1-1	TGTGCCAGCAGCCTTTACCACCGGGACACAGAAACTGAAGCTTTCTTT	CASSLYHRDTETEAFF
-	-	TRBV10-3	TRBJ2-2	TGTGCCATCAGTGGATCAGTTCAAGCGGCAGCTGAGGAGCTGTTTTTT	CAISGSVQAAAEELFF
TRBD1	-	TRBV19	TRBJ2-7	TGTGCCAGTAGTATACAGGGGGCATCCTACGAGCAGTACTTC	CASSIQGASYEQYF
-	-	TRBV7-9	TRBJ2-7	TGTGCCAGCAGAATGACAGGGGAGGGGGCCTACGAGCAGTACTTC	CASRMTGEGAYEQYF
-	-	TRBV6-5	TRBJ2-1	TGTGCCAGCAGTACCCCGGGGAGCAATGAGCAGTTCTTC	CASSTPGSNEQFF
TRBD2	-	TRBV7-9	TRBJ2-1	TGTGCCAGCAGCTTAACGGGACTAGCAGGCAATGAGCAGTTCTTC	CASSLTGLAGNEQFF
-	once	TRBV11-3	TRBJ1-1	TGTGCCAGCAGCCCCCTGGCGGCGAAGAACACTGAAGCTTTCTTT	CASSPLAAKNTEAFF
TRBD2	-	TRBV18	TRBJ2-1	TGTGCCAGCTCACCGACGCAGGGAGGGAATGAGCAGTTCTTC	CASSPTQGGNEQFF
-	-	TRBV6-5	TRBJ1-1	TGTGCCAGCAGTTACAGACAGGCCCTGAACACTGAAGCTTTCTTT	CASSYRQALNTEAFF
TRBD2	-	TRBV5-1	TRBJ2-1	TGCGCCAGCAGCTCTCGACTAGCGGGGCAAGGGGAGCAGTTCTTC	CASSSRLAGQGEQFF
-	once	TRBV15	TRBJ2-7	TGTGCCACCAGCAGGGACAACTACGAGCAGTACTTC	CATSRDNYEQYF
TRBD2	-	TRBV10-3	TRBJ2-3	TGTGCCATCAGTGGACAGCGGGAGTTCACAGATACGCAGTATTTT	CAISGQREFTDTQYF
-	once	TRBV19	TRBJ2-5	TGTGCCAGTAGTCCTGGTTGGGGGCGCGAGACCCAGTACTTC	CASSPGWGRETQYF
-	-	TRBV13	TRBJ2-1	TGTGCCAGCAGCTACCGGACAAACGCCTACAATGAGCAGTTCTTC	CASSYRTNAYNEQFF
-	once	TRBV7-2	TRBJ1-4	TGTGCCAGCAGCCGTTACGGAGGGACTTTACCCGAAAAACTGTTTTTT	CASSRYGGTLPEKLFF
-	-	TRBV19	TRBJ1-2	TGTGCCAGTAGTATAGAAATTCTAACAGGCGGAGGCTACACCTTC	CASSIEILTGGGYTF
-	-	TRBV18	TRBJ1-1	TGTGCCAGCTCACCTGGGACACTGAACACTGAAGCTTTCTTT	CASSPGTLNTEAFF
-	-	TRBV6-5	TRBJ1-2	TGTGCCAGCATTAAGTGGCCAGGGCTAGGCTACACCTTC	CASIKWPGLGYTF
TRBD2	-	TRBV6-1	TRBJ2-2	TGTGCCAGCAGTGAAAGAGGGACTAGCTTCGCCGGGGAGCTGTTTTTT	CASSERGTSFAGELFF
-	-	TRBV4-2	TRBJ2-1	TGTGCCAGCAGCCAAGATCAAGGGGTTGGTGAGCAGTTCTTC	CASSQDQGVGEQFF
TRBD1	-	TRBV18	TRBJ2-1	TGTGCCAGCTCCTCCAGACAGGGCAATGAGCAGTTCTTC	CASSSRQGNEQFF
TRBD1	-	TRBV30	TRBJ1-3	TGTGCCTGGAGTAGGGACAGGGCTCTCGCACGCAGCTCTGGAAACACCATATATTTT	CAWSRDRALARSSGNTIYF
TRBD2	-	TRBV5-4	TRBJ2-3	TGTGCCAGCAGCCCTAGCGGGGGAACTAGCACAGATACGCAGTATTTT	CASSPSGGTSTDTQYF
TRBD2	-	TRBV7-9	TRBJ2-1	TGTGCCAGCAGCGAGATGGGGACTAGTACTCATGAGCAGTTCTTC	CASSEMGTSTHEQFF
-	-	TRBV18	TRBJ1-3	TGTGCCAGCTCATCCCAGACGGAGACCTCTGGAAACACCATATATTTT	CASSSQTETSGNTIYF
-	-	TRBV19	TRBJ1-5	TGTGCCAGTAGTTGGCGCGGTCAGCCCCAGCATTTT	CASSWRGQPQHF
-	-	TRBV24-1	TRBJ1-2	TGTGCCACCAGTGATTTTACGCAGGATTGGGGCTACACCTTC	CATSDFTQDWGYTF
-	-	TRBV28	TRBJ1-2	TGTGCCAGCAGTTGGACAGAGACTAACTATGGCTACACCTTC	CASSWTETNYGYTF
TRBD1	-	TRBV5-4	TRBJ2-7	TGTGCCAGCAGCTTGGCCGGGACAGGTTCCTACGAGCAGTACTTC	CASSLAGTGSYEQYF
TRBD1	-	TRBV30	TRBJ1-2	TGTGCCTGGGTTAGGGACAGGGCCCGCGCCTATGGCTACACCTTC	CAWVRDRARAYGYTF
-	-	TRBV5-4	TRBJ1-2	TGTGCCAGCAGCTTGGAATTTCCCAGGGCGGTTGGCTACACCTTC	CASSLEFPRAVGYTF
TRBD1	-	TRBV11-3	TRBJ2-7	TGTGCCAGCAGCTTGGGGGGGACAGGGGGTCACGAGCAGTACTTC	CASSLGGTGGHEQYF
TRBD1	-	TRBV5-1	TRBJ1-4	TGCGCCAGCAGCTTACGGACAGGGGTGGGTAAAAAACTGTTTTTT	CASSLRTGVGKKLFF
-	-	TRBV7-9	TRBJ1-2	TGTGCCAGCAGCTTCGACAGCTACGGCTACACCTTC	CASSFDSYGYTF
TRBD1	-	TRBV5-1	TRBJ2-5	TGCGCCAGCAGCGGAGGGACAGGGGGGTACCAAGAGACCCAGTACTTC	CASSGGTGGYQETQYF
-	-	TRBV12-3/TRBV12-4	TRBJ2-1	TGTGCCAGCAGGGTTGTAGTTACCAATGAGCAGTTCTTC	CASRVVVTNEQFF
TRBD1	-	TRBV5-1	TRBJ1-1	TGCGCCAGCAGCCCTTTGACAGGGGGCGATTACACTGAAGCTTTCTTT	CASSPLTGGDYTEAFF
TRBD2	-	TRBV7-2	TRBJ2-1	TGTGCCAGCAGGCCAGGCGGGACTAGCAGCAATGAGCAGTTCTTC	CASRPGGTSSNEQFF
TRBD1	-	TRBV7-6	TRBJ2-7	TGTGCCAGCAGCCCGTTAGGACAGGGCCCCTACGAGCAGTACTTC	CASSPLGQGPYEQYF
TRBD1	-	TRBV10-1	TRBJ1-1	TGCGCCAGCAGTCAGGGGGGCTCTGAAGCTTTCTTT	CASSQGGSEAFF
-	-	TRBV27	TRBJ1-2	TGTGCCAGCAGCCTTACCCCGTGGGAGGGGAGTTCGGGCTACACCTTC	CASSLTPWEGSSGYTF
-	-	TRBV3-1/TRBV3-2	TRBJ2-7	TGTGCCAGCAGCCAAGGGACAACCTACGAGCAGTACTTC	CASSQGTTYEQYF